The present TCR beta chain was sequenced within a study of blood T cell repertoires in COVID-19. Study at large: Collection of acute and convalescent COVID-19 samples took place in the United States, Italy and Spain. The analysed material was cDNA or gDNA that came from T cells, B-cell-depleted T cells, or PBMCs.

In the authors' methods: Estimation of nucleated cell counts was performed using reference gene primer amplification. The data were produced by immunoSEQ multiplex PCR, yet TCRdb's version contains in-frame clones alone and is incomplete. V, J and clone size are those of that table, while D and trimming were read from the DNA. The profile shows under 150,000 clones, over 65% of them singletons. The CDR3 totals 13 residues. Germline CDR1 and CDR2: MNHNY and SVGAGI (reference sequence). Trimming pared 2 bases from V and 2 bases from J, leaving 6 bases between. The sequence was collected from a middle-aged woman with acute or convalescent COVID-19. The material sequenced was peripheral blood. This chain connects TRBV6-6 to TRBJ1-2; D is unclear. CDR3 sequence: CASSYEENYGYTF. In nucleotides, the CDR3 is TGTGCCAGCAGTTACGAGGAGAACTATGGCTACACCTTC.